The 7 T cell receptor beta chains in this list originate from one sample, sequenced in a study of blood T cell repertoires in COVID-19. The method was immunoSEQ multiplex PCR; TCRdb's version includes in-frame clones alone and lacks a portion of them. The table lists 330,000 or so clones, roughly nine tenths of them singletons, with 3% to 4.5% in the top ten. The material sequenced was peripheral blood. The receptor source for this set is a woman aged 55-69 years with COVID-19, enrolled during active disease.

The gene calls are TRBV5-4 and TRBJ1-3; 11 nucleotides match TRBD1. From germline, CDR1 is SGHNT and CDR2 YYREEE (reference sequence). This CDR3 has 17 residues. V trimming: 4 bases; J trimming: 2 bases; junction bases outside the gene matches: 8. The CDR3 region is CASSGQPGQGAGNTIYF. The CDR3 DNA reads TGTGCCAGCAGCGGGCAACCGGGACAGGGGGCTGGAAACACCATATATTTT.

The chain recombines TRBV5-5 with TRBJ2-7; 7 bases line up with TRBD1. After removal of 9 bases from V and 0 bases from J, the junction contained 6 bases not matched to a gene. The CDR3 loop spans 13 amino acids. In germline, CDR1 is SGHKS, CDR2 YYEKEE (reference sequence). Written as DNA, the CDR3 is TGTGCCACCCTCAGGGGGAGCTCCTACGAGCAGTACTTC. It specifies CATLRGSSYEQYF. The whole variable domain, remainder taken from reference TRBV5-5 and TRBJ2-7, is DAGVTQSPTHLIKTRGQQVTLRCSPISGHKSVSWYQQVLGQGPQFIFQYYEKEERGRGNFPDRFSARQFPNYSSELNVNALLLGDSALYLCATLRGSSYEQYFGPGTRLTVT.

The chain recombines TRBV6-5 with TRBJ1-6, with 9 bases that match TRBD1. V lost 7 bases and J lost 9; bases outside the gene matches: 10. CDR3 length equals 15 residues. Germline CDR1 is MNHEY and CDR2 is SVGAGI. The CDR3 reads CASITGTGNVSPLHF. The CDR3 bases are TGTGCCAGCATTACCGGGACAGGGAATGTTTCACCCCTCCACTTT.

V is TRBV12-3 or TRBV12-4 and J is TRBJ1-4; D unresolved. Trimming took 6 bases from V and 7 from J, leaving 12 bases between them. The CDR3 sequence is 13 residues long. The CDR3: CASRLGWGEKLFF. As DNA, the CDR3 is TGTGCCAGCAGACTAGGGTGGGGTGAAAAACTGTTTTTT.

The gene calls are TRBV3-1 (or the pseudogene TRBV3-2) and TRBJ1-1, with D possibly being TRBD1 (5 bases). This CDR3 comprises 13 residues. Germline CDR1 LGHDT, CDR2 YNNKEL (reference sequence). Trimming shortened V by 7 bases and J by 4 bases, and 13 bases separated the two germline ends. CDR3 loop: CASTLRGGTEAFF. For the CDR3, the DNA is TGTGCCAGCACTCTCCGCGGGGGCACTGAAGCTTTCTTT.

The chain employs TRBV18 and TRBJ2-7, with TRBD2 matching 7 bases. CDR1 is KGHSH, CDR2 LQKENI, per germline. The CDR3 consists of 15 residues. V shed 3 bases, J shed 5 bases, and the junction held 10 bases outside the gene matches. This CDR3 is CASSPGAGPRNEQYF. In DNA, the CDR3 is TGTGCCAGCTCACCCGGAGCGGGGCCACGAAACGAGCAGTACTTC.

The V gene is TRBV18, the J gene TRBJ2-7; 7 bases fit TRBD2. This CDR3 has 14 residues. CDR1 and CDR2 from the germline V gene are KGHSH and LQKENI. V lost 1 base and J lost 7; bases outside the gene matches: 7. CDR3 region: CASSPRSLGGEQYF. In DNA form, the CDR3 reads TGTGCCAGCTCACCACGCTCGCTCGGGGGGGAGCAGTACTTC. Looking up the rest from reference TRBV18 and TRBJ2-7 gives the full variable domain: NAGVMQNPRHLVRRRGQEARLRCSPMKGHSHVYWYRQLPEEGLKFMVYLQKENIIDESGMPKERFSAEFPKEGPSILRIQQVVRGDSAAYFCASSPRSLGGEQYFGPGTRLTVT.